This passage covers 29 T cell receptor beta chains from one sample sequenced in a study of response to subunit inactivated influenza vaccine. TCRdb called the RT-PCR reads again in MiXCR, with one record for every CDR3 protein. The top ten clones hold under 15% of a sample with fewer than 600,000 distinct CDR3 sequences, roughly 7.9% of them seen once. This material consisted of PBMCs from blood, taken approximately 25 months after vaccination. Receptor source: a man aged 45 to 75 who received an inactivated influenza vaccine.

CDR3 in amino acids: CASSPVVSGPYNEQFF. Here the CDR3 DNA reads TGTGCCAGCAGCCCCGTGGTTAGCGGACCCTACAATGAGCAGTTCTTC. The V gene is TRBV11-2, the J gene TRBJ2-1, with D perhaps matching TRBD2 (6 bases). V lost 5 bases to trimming and J lost 2 bases, with 16 bases between them. The CDR3 length is 16 residues. The germline V gene encodes CDR1 SGHAT and CDR2 FQNNGV. Full variable domain (rest looked up from reference TRBV11-2 and TRBJ2-1): EAGVAQSPRYKIIEKRQSVAFWCNPISGHATLYWYQQILGQGPKLLIQFQNNGVVDDSQLPKDRFSAERLKGVDSTLKIQPAKLEDSAVYLCASSPVVSGPYNEQFFGPGTRLTVL.

This clonotype was seen a handful of times. This chain joins TRBV12-3 or TRBV12-4 and TRBJ2-5; 7 bases match TRBD2. The V segment lost 6 bases and the J segment 5 bases; nucleotides outside the gene matches: 12. The CDR3 loop spans 15 amino acids. CDR3 in DNA: TGTGCCAGCAGGTCAGGCGGGAGTGCCTTTGAGACCCAGTACTTC. It encodes CASRSGGSAFETQYF.

This clonotype came up many times. This chain links TRBV7-2 with TRBJ1-1; D is undetermined. Trimming pared 0 bases from V and 2 bases from J, leaving 7 bases between. This CDR3 is built from 14 residues. Germline-derived CDR1 and CDR2 are SGHTA and FQGNSA. CDR3 DNA sequence: TGTGCCAGCAGCTTAGCCAGCGGAAACACTGAAGCTTTCTTT. Residues: CASSLASGNTEAFF.

This clonotype appeared many times. The chain combines TRBV27 with TRBJ2-6, with D perhaps TRBD1 (6 bases). The CDR3 runs 16 residues. V gave up 1 base and J gave up 1 base, with 8 bases separating them. CDR1 and CDR2 (germline): MNHEY, SMNVEV (reference sequence). CDR3 region: CASSLLDSSGANVLTF. Written as DNA, the CDR3 is TGTGCCAGCAGTTTATTGGACAGTTCTGGGGCCAACGTCCTGACTTTC.

The CDR3 region has the DNA TGTGCCAGCACACAAAGGGCGGGGGTCTCCTACAATGAGCAGTTCTTC. This sequence encodes CASTQRAGVSYNEQFF. The chain uses TRBV27 and TRBJ2-1; 7 bases line up with TRBD2. Germline V gene data show CDR1 as MNHEY and CDR2 as SMNVEV (reference sequence). With V trimmed by 7 bases and J by 0 bases, 9 bases remained unmatched. This CDR3 has 16 amino acids.

Turning to this clonotype: Relative to the germline gene, one junction end is altered; a read error may explain this. The genes are TRBV7-9 and TRBJ2-1; a possible D gene is TRBD2 (6 bases). There are 11 residues in the CDR3. Germline V gene lookup returns CDR1 SEHNR and CDR2 FQNEAQ (reference sequence). The CDR3 here is CAGRRGDEQFF. CDR3 coding DNA: TGTGCCGGCAGGAGGGGCGATGAGCAGTTCTTC.

At least ten counts were recorded for this clonotype. The chain combines TRBV7-8 with TRBJ2-7; tentative D call: TRBD2 (5 bases). This CDR3 comprises 14 residues. V lost 3 bases and J lost 0, with 9 bases in between. Germline CDR1 reads SGHVS; CDR2 reads FQNEAQ. This CDR3 is CASSFDSVSYEQYF. CDR3 DNA sequence: TGTGCCAGCAGCTTTGATAGCGTCTCCTACGAGCAGTACTTC.

This clonotype was recorded at least ten times. The V and J genes are TRBV7-9 and TRBJ2-7; D is ambiguous. Trimming cost V 1 base and J 0 bases, with 4 bases left between them. This CDR3 comprises 13 residues. Looked up from germline, CDR1 is SEHNR and CDR2 is FQNEAQ (reference sequence). Here the CDR3 reads CASSLDTSYEQYF. The CDR3 DNA reads as TGTGCCAGCAGCTTAGACACCTCCTACGAGCAGTACTTC.

The chain has TRBV29-1 and TRBJ2-5, with D perhaps matching TRBD1 (5 bases). Germline loops: CDR1 SQVTM, CDR2 ANQGSEA. Between the trimmed V and J ends, which lost 5 bases and 2 bases, there was a span of 9 bases. The CDR3 is made up of 12 amino acids. The chain's CDR3 is CSVQRQQETQYF. CDR3 sequence (DNA): TGCAGCGTTCAGAGACAGCAAGAGACCCAGTACTTC. The variable domain in full, with the rest retrieved from reference TRBV29-1 and TRBJ2-5, is SAVISQKPSRDICQRGTSLTIQCQVDSQVTMMFWYRQQPGQSLTLIATANQGSEATYESGFVIDKFPISRPNLTFSTLTVSNMSPEDSSIYLCSVQRQQETQYFGPGTRLLVL.

This clonotype was seen many times. The rearrangement uses TRBV6-5 and TRBJ2-7, with 8 nucleotides matching TRBD1. The CDR3 has 14 residues. Germline trimming cut 2 bases from V and 6 bases from J; bases unmatched to any gene: 6. Germline assignment: CDR1 MNHEY and CDR2 SVGAGI. For the CDR3, the DNA is TGTGCCAGCAGTTACACGGGAACAGGGGGCGAGCAGTACTTC. It codes for CASSYTGTGGEQYF.

This clonotype was detected many times. The J gene is TRBJ1-6, the V gene TRBV20-1, with D unclear. The germline CDR1 and CDR2 sequences are DFQATT and SNEGSKA (reference sequence). The CDR3 length is 15 residues. Trimming shortened V by 3 bases and J by 6 bases, and 15 bases separated the two germline ends. The CDR3 nucleotides are TGCAGTGCTAGTGATAGTAGAAGGCCTAATTCACCCCTCCACTTT. Its translation is CSASDSRRPNSPLHF.

This clonotype was recorded many times. J is TRBJ1-3 and V is TRBV27, with D possibly TRBD1 on 5 matching bases. Trimming cost V 2 bases and J 2 bases, with 13 bases left between them. CDR3 length equals 16 residues. Germline V lookup: CDR1 MNHEY, CDR2 SMNVEV (reference sequence). In DNA, the CDR3 is TGTGCCAGCAGTTTAAGGGCAGGGCCTCCTGGAAACACCATATATTTT. Translated: CASSLRAGPPGNTIYF.

In its sample, this clonotype was seen a few times. CDR3 DNA sequence: TGTGCCAGCAGCCCTGTGGAGAATGAGCAGTTCTTC. Protein product: CASSPVENEQFF. The gene calls are TRBV12-3 or TRBV12-4 and TRBJ2-1; D gene unclear. This CDR3 comprises 12 residues. Deletions cut 6 bases from V and 7 bases from J, with 10 bases between.

In this sample, this clonotype turned up many times. The chain employs TRBV28 and TRBJ2-5; the D gene could be TRBD1 or TRBD2 (6 bases each). Trimming cost V 3 bases and J 1 base, with 15 bases left between them. CDR1 and CDR2 (germline): MDHEN, SYDVKM. The CDR3 runs to 16 residues. Here the CDR3 reads CASSFRDLGAQETQYF. CDR3 nucleotide sequence: TGTGCCAGCAGTTTCCGGGACTTGGGGGCCCAAGAGACCCAGTACTTC. Based on the CDR3 plus reference TRBV28 and TRBJ2-5, the full variable domain is DVKVTQSSRYLVKRTGEKVFLECVQDMDHENMFWYRQDPGLGLRLIYFSYDVKMKEKGDIPEGYSVSREKKERFSLILESASTNQTSMYLCASSFRDLGAQETQYFGPGTRLLVL.

This clonotype was seen repeatedly, ten times or more. The J gene is TRBJ2-5, the V gene TRBV4-3; TRBD1 agrees at 9 bases. CDR1 is LGHNA, CDR2 YSLEER, per germline. The CDR3 is made up of 15 amino acids. Trimming at V came to 4 bases and at J to 4 bases, leaving 7 bases not matched to a gene. This CDR3 reads CASSLTGGVGETQYF. The CDR3 DNA sequence: TGCGCCAGCAGCCTAACAGGGGGCGTTGGAGAGACCCAGTACTTC.

In this sample, this clonotype turned up a few times. The chain uses TRBV6-1 and TRBJ2-7, with D perhaps TRBD2 (6 bases). Between the trimmed V and J ends, which lost 6 bases and 0 bases, there was a span of 15 bases. CDR1 and CDR2 (germline): MNHNS, SASEGT. The CDR3 covers 15 residues. This chain's CDR3 is CASSFGLSSSYEQYF. CDR3 nucleotide sequence: TGTGCCAGCAGCTTCGGACTATCGAGCTCCTACGAGCAGTACTTC.

This clonotype was picked up a small number of times. The chain uses TRBV12-3 or TRBV12-4 and TRBJ1-4; unclear D gene. The CDR3 consists of 15 residues. Trimming took off 6 bases at V and 11 bases at J, with 22 bases between the two ends. The DNA of the CDR3 is TGTGCCAGCAGACCTTCAGGAGCTCGGGGTAACAAACTGTTTTTT. The encoded protein is CASRPSGARGNKLFF.

The chain is built from TRBV9 and TRBJ2-1, with 7 bases matching TRBD2. Germline assignment: CDR1 SGDLS and CDR2 YYNGEE. V shed 2 bases, J shed 0 bases, and the junction held 5 bases outside the gene matches. The CDR3 loop spans 16 amino acids. The CDR3 region is CASSVDGRNSYNEQFF. Here the CDR3 DNA reads TGTGCCAGCAGCGTCGACGGGAGGAACTCCTACAATGAGCAGTTCTTC.

The gene calls are TRBV19 and TRBJ2-6, with 7 bases identical to TRBD2. From germline, CDR1 is LNHDA and CDR2 SQIVND (reference sequence). This CDR3 region has 17 residues. The trim removed 7 bases at V and 3 bases at J, leaving 12 bases unmatched. Here the CDR3 reads CASTHRFRGDGANVLTF. CDR3 nucleotides: TGTGCCAGTACCCACCGTTTCCGGGGGGATGGGGCCAACGTCCTGACTTTC.

This clonotype was detected a few times. The chain is built from TRBV18 and TRBJ1-3, with D uncertain. This CDR3 contains 13 residues. V gave up 4 bases and J gave up 4 bases, with 8 bases separating them. The germline V gene encodes CDR1 KGHSH and CDR2 LQKENI. CDR3 sequence: CASSLSGGNTIYF. DNA of the CDR3: TGTGCCAGCTCACTCTCCGGGGGAAACACCATATATTTT.

This clonotype came up many times. J is TRBJ1-1 and V is TRBV12-3 or TRBV12-4, with 7 bases lining up with TRBD1. The V and J ends lost 1 base and 5 bases, in that order; junction bases with no gene match: 10. CDR3 length: 16 amino acids. CDR3 region: CASSLELRRGQTEAFF. CDR3 nucleotides: TGTGCCAGCAGTTTAGAGCTTCGGAGGGGGCAGACTGAAGCTTTCTTT.

The chain is built from TRBV6-5 and TRBJ2-1; TRBD1 might be the D (6 bases). Germline CDR1 MNHEY, CDR2 SVGAGI. The V end lost 4 bases, the J end lost 0 bases, and 10 bases lay between the germline ends. The CDR3 totals 15 residues. The CDR3: CASSLQGLSYNEQFF. CDR3 sequence (DNA): TGTGCCAGCAGTTTGCAGGGGCTCTCCTACAATGAGCAGTTCTTC.

Comment on this clonotype: One end of the junction fails to match germline, which may point to a read error. The chain recombines TRBV5-1 with TRBJ1-1; 9 nucleotides align to TRBD1. The CDR3 contains 16 residues. In germline, CDR1 is SGHRS, CDR2 YFSETQ. The CDR3 loop reads CASCLAVQGATTEAFF. CDR3 in DNA: TGCGCCAGCTGCTTGGCGGTACAGGGGGCGACAACTGAAGCTTTCTTT.

The chain couples TRBV28 to TRBJ2-3; D might be TRBD2 (6 bases). Germline V CDR1 and CDR2: MDHEN, SYDVKM. The V end lost 1 base, the J end lost 2 bases, and 19 bases lay between the germline ends. The CDR3 is 18 residues long. CDR3 sequence (DNA): TGTGCCAGCAGTTTATTTTTCCGGGCGGGGAGAATCACAGATACGCAGTATTTT. This translates into CASSLFFRAGRITDTQYF.

This clonotype came up many times. The DNA of the CDR3 is TGTGCCAGCGGCTCGGGACAGGGGGCCCACGAGCAGTACTTC. This gives the protein CASGSGQGAHEQYF. The chain uses TRBV6-1 and TRBJ2-7; 12 bases are shared with TRBD1. Germline lookup yields CDR1 MNHNS and CDR2 SASEGT. V lost 8 bases to trimming and J lost 5 bases; unmatched junction nucleotides: 7. This CDR3 has 14 amino acids.

This clonotype has a count of ten or more. The chain links TRBV27 to TRBJ2-5; TRBD2 matches at 7 bases. There are 14 residues in the CDR3. Germline lookup yields CDR1 MNHEY and CDR2 SMNVEV (reference sequence). The V and J ends lost 5 bases and 5 bases, in that order; junction bases with no gene match: 8. The CDR3: CASSGRLAGETQYF. Written as DNA, the CDR3 is TGTGCCAGCAGTGGGCGACTAGCCGGGGAGACCCAGTACTTC.

This clonotype was seen at least ten times. The chain is built from TRBV10-3 and TRBJ2-2; TRBD2 aligns across 7 bases. J gave up 3 bases and V 2 bases, and 6 bases lay outside the gene matches. Germline V gene sequence: CDR1 ENHRY, CDR2 SYGVKD. The CDR3 has 16 amino acids. CDR3 DNA sequence: TGTGCCATCAGTGAGGTTGGAGGGAGGGACACCGGGGAGCTGTTTTTT. Translation: CAISEVGGRDTGELFF.

This clonotype was observed a handful of times. The chain carries TRBV12-3 or TRBV12-4 and TRBJ2-1; D gene uncertain. There are 14 residues in the CDR3. V was cut by 3 bases and J by 6 bases, with 12 bases left in between. The CDR3 DNA sequence: TGTGCCAGCAGTTTTACACGCCCACTCAATGAGCAGTTCTTC. Translated, it gives CASSFTRPLNEQFF.

This clonotype was found a few times. V gene TRBV19 combines with J gene TRBJ2-3; the D gene is possibly TRBD1 (6 bases). The V and J ends lost 5 bases and 5 bases respectively, with 11 bases between them. The germline V gene has CDR1 LNHDA and CDR2 SQIVND (reference sequence). The CDR3 sequence is 13 residues long. Here the CDR3 reads CASSWTAEDTQYF. The CDR3 nucleotides read TGTGCCAGTAGTTGGACAGCGGAAGATACGCAGTATTTT.